This TCR beta chain was recovered during a study of tumor and adjacent non-tumor tissue in lung cancer (dated by TCRdb to 2017 to 2018). The study in broad terms: By cancer type, the cohort comprised under 15 adenocarcinoma patients, 2 squamous cell carcinoma patients and 1 small cell lung cancer patient. Ages among the approximately 15 patients ranged from about 30 to 85 years, there were 10 or so men and 5 women, and disease was at TNM stage I to III. In total, sequencing yielded 125,075,908 productive TCRbeta reads, which works out to an average of around 3.9 million reads per sample. The study compared bulk TCRbeta repertoires between lung tumor tissue and matched distant non-tumor lung tissue from more than twelve lung cancer patients. Fewer than 35 paired specimens, one tumor and one normal lung sample per patient, were profiled by TCRbeta CDR3 sequencing.

RNA was isolated from bulk unsorted tissue, and RNA quality was assessed with a NanoDrop ND-1000 and an Agilent 2100. All donors had newly diagnosed lung cancer, had not received prior chemotherapy, and were admitted for thoracic surgery in China between August and November 2014. Patients who had received previous radiotherapy or chemotherapy, or who had another concurrent cancer, were excluded from the study. Pieces of surgical tissue measuring roughly 1-2.1 cm3 were kept in RNAlater solution and held at -80 degrees C until needed. As to this clonotype: Its antigen has not been determined. A read error may produce the germline difference seen at one junction end.

The method behind the library was multiplex PCR. Data came from an Illumina HiSeq 2500. TCRbeta libraries were constructed through three rounds of nested PCR with primers (Table S4) according to protocols adapted from ARM-PCR. Before sequencing, PCR products of 200-500 bp were cut from the gel and purified using the QIAquick gel extraction kit. The published analysis was carried out like this. Reads were cleaned using Trimmomatic, were merged into complete CDR3 sequences using FLASH, and were assigned to V(D)J germline segments using MiTCR. VDJtools was used to compute clonal diversity as the inverse Simpson's index. A read counted as productive if the sequence was in-frame and lacked a premature stop codon. TCRdb cleaned the public reads at Q25 with fastp, built clones with MiXCR and kept in-frame beta chains. Rows matching on CDR3 protein sequence are summarized as one entry with the most common DNA and genes. The V and J calls follow TCRdb's processing rather than the paper's. This sample comprises more than 60,000 distinct CDR3 sequences, 60% to 85% of them detected only once. Approximately 12% of the sample goes to the ten largest clones.

CDR1 and CDR2 are drawn from the germline V gene: MDHEN, SYDVKM. From its cysteine to its phenylalanine, the CDR3 spans 14 amino acids. Kept here is only the CDR3 DNA, which spans 42 bases and is read in frame from base 1. Study-wide findings and limitations: The cohort had only about 15 patients, and the authors noted that larger samples and more detailed clinical data are needed. TCR diversity (inverse Simpson) was significantly higher in tumor than in normal lung tissue (approximately 440 vs 150, P = 0.0075, Mann-Whitney U test). Significantly higher TCR diversity was found in younger patients, and higher tumor TCR diversity was associated with shorter overall and disease-free survival. Peripheral blood was not sequenced, so blood TCRbeta repertoires were not examined in the lung cancer patients of the study. In normal lung, the top 100 clones accounted for a significantly larger cumulative share of the repertoire than in tumor tissue. Neither the sequencing platform nor unique molecular identifiers are named or mentioned anywhere in the methods.

The sequence derives from a woman aged 50 to 60 with non-small cell lung cancer. Sequencing was performed on lung tumor tissue. The chain joins TRBV28 to TRBJ1-2; the D gene is possibly TRBD1, with 5 bases matching. At the DNA level, the sequence is TGTGCCAGCACCCCCGGGGGGACGTTTTATGACTACACCTTC. Its protein reads: CASTPGGTFYDYTF.